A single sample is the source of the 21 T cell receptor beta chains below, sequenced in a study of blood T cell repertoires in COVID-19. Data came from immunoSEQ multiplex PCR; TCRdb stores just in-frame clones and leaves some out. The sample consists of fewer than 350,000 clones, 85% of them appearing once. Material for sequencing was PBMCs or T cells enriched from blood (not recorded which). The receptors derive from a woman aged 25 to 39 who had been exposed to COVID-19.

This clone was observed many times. The CDR3, as DNA: TGTGCCAGCAGGCCCGGGTCCTATAATTCACCCCTCCACTTT. Residues: CASRPGSYNSPLHF. This chain joins TRBV28 and TRBJ1-6; D is uncertain. Germline assignment: CDR1 MDHEN and CDR2 SYDVKM. This CDR3 comprises 14 residues. Trimming left V 6 bases short and J 1 base short, with 7 bases between.

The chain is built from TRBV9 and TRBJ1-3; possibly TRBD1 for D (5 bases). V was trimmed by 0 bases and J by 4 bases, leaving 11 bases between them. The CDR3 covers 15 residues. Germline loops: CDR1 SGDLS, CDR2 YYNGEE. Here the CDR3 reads CASSVDTRTGNTIYF. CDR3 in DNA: TGTGCCAGCAGCGTAGACACTCGGACAGGAAACACCATATATTTT. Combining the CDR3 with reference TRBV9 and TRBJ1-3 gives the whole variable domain DSGVTQTPKHLITATGQRVTLRCSPRSGDLSVYWYQQSLDQGLQFLIQYYNGEERAKGNILERFSAQQFPDLHSELNLSSLELGDSALYFCASSVDTRTGNTIYFGEGSWLTVV.

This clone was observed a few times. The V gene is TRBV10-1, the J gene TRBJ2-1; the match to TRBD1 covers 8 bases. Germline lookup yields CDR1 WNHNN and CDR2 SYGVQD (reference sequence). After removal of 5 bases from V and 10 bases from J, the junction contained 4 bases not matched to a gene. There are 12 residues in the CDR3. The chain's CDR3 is CASSQTGGEQFF. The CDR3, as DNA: TGCGCCAGCAGTCAAACAGGGGGAGAGCAGTTCTTC.

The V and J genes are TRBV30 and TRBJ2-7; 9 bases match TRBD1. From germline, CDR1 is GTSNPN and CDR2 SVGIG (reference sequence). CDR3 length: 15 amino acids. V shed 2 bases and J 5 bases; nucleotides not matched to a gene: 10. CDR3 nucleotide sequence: TGTGCCTGGAGTATAATCGGGACAGGGCGGCACGAGCAGTACTTC. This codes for CAWSIIGTGRHEQYF.

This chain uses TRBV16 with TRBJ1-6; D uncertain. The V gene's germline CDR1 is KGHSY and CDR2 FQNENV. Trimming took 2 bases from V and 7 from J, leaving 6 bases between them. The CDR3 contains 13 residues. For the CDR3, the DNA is TGTGCCAGCAGCCAAAGTGAGAATTCACCCCTCCACTTT. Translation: CASSQSENSPLHF.

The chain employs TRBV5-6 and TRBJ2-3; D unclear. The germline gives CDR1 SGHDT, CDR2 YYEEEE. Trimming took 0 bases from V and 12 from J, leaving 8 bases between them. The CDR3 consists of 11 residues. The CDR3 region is CASSLGTYQYF. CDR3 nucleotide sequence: TGTGCCAGCAGCTTGGGCACATATCAGTATTTT.

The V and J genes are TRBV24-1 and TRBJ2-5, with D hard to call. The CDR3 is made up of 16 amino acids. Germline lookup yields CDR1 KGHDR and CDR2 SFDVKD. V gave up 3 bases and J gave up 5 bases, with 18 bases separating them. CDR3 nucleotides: TGTGCCACCAGTGATGCCGTAATGCTCCCCAGGGAGACCCAGTACTTC. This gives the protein CATSDAVMLPRETQYF.

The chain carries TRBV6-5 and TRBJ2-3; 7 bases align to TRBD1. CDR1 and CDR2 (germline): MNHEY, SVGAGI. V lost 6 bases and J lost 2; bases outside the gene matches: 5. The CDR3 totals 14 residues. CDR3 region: CASRKGAHTDTQYF. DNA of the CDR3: TGTGCCAGCAGGAAGGGGGCTCACACAGATACGCAGTATTTT.

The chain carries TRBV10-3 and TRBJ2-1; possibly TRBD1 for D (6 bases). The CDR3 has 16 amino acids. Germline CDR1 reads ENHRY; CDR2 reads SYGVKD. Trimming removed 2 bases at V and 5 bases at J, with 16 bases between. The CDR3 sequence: CAISEPGTNWDNEQFF. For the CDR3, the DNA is TGTGCCATCAGTGAGCCGGGGACAAATTGGGACAATGAGCAGTTCTTC.

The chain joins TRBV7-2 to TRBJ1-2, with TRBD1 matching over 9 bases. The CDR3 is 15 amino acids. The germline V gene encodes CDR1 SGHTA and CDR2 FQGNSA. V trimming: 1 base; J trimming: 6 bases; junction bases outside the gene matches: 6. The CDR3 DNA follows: TGTGCCAGCAGCTTAGAACAGGGGGCGACTGATGGCTACACCTTC. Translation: CASSLEQGATDGYTF.

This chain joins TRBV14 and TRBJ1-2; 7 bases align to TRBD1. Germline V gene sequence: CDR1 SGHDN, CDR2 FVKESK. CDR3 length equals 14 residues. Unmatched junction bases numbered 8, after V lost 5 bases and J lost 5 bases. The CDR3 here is CASSDTGASYGYTF. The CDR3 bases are TGTGCCAGCAGCGATACAGGGGCTAGTTATGGCTACACCTTC.

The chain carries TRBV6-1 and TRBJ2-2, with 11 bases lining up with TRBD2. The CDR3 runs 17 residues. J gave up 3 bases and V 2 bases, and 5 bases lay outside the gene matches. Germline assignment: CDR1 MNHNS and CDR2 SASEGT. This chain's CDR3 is CASSELAGGLDTGELFF. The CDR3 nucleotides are TGTGCCAGCAGTGAACTAGCGGGAGGCTTGGACACCGGGGAGCTGTTTTTT.

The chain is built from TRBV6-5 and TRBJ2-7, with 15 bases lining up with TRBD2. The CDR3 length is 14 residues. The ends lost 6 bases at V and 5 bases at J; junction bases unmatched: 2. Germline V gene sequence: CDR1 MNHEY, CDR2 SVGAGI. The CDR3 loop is CASSRTSGRDEQYF. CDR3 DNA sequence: TGTGCCAGCAGCCGGACTAGCGGGAGGGACGAGCAGTACTTC.

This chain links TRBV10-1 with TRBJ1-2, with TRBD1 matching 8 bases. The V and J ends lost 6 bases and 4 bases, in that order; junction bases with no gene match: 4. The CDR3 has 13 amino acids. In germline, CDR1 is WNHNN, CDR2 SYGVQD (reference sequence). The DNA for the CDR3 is TGCGCCAGCAGCGGACAGGGAGGCTATGGCTACACCTTC. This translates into CASSGQGGYGYTF.

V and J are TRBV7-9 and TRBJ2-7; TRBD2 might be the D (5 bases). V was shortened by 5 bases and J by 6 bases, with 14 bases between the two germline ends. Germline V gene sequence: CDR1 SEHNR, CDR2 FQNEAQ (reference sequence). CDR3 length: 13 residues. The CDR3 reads CASSHGDLSEQYF. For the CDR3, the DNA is TGTGCCAGCAGCCACGGGGATCTCAGCGAGCAGTACTTC. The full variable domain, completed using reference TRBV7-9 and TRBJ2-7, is DTGVSQNPRHKITKRGQNVTFRCDPISEHNRLYWYRQTLGQGPEFLTYFQNEAQLEKSRLLSDRFSAERPKGSFSTLEIQRTEQGDSAMYLCASSHGDLSEQYFGPGTRLTVT.

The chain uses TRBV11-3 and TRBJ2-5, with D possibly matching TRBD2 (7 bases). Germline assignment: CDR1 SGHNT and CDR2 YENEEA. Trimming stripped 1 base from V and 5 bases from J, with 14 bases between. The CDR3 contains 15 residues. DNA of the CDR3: TGTGCCAGCAGCTTAGGGCTAGGGAGGGGGGAGACCCAGTACTTC. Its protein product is CASSLGLGRGETQYF.

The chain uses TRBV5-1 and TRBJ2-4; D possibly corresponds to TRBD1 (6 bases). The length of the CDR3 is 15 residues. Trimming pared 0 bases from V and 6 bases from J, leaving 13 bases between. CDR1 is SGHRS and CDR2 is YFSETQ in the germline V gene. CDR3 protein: CASSLEGELGNIQYF. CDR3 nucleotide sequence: TGCGCCAGCAGCTTGGAGGGGGAACTCGGAAACATTCAGTACTTC.

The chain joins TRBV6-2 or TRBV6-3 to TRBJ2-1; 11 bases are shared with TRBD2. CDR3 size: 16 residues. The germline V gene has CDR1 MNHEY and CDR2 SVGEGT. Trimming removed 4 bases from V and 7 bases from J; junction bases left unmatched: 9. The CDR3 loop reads CASSFLAGGPKNEQFF. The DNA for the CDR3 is TGTGCCAGCAGTTTTTTAGCGGGGGGGCCTAAAAATGAGCAGTTCTTC.

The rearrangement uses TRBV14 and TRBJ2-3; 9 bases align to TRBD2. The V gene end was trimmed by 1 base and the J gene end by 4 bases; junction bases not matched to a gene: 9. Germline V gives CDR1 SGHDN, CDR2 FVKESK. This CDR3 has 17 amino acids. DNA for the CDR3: TGTGCCAGCAGCCAAGTTAGCGGGGGTGTATGGCCAGATACGCAGTATTTT. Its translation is CASSQVSGGVWPDTQYF.

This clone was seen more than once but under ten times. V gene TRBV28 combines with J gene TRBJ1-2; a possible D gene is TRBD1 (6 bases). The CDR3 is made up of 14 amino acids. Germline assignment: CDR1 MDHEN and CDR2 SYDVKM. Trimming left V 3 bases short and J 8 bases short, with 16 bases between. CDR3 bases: TGTGCCAGCAGTTTCCCTGGGCAGGGGAACGGCTACACCTTC. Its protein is CASSFPGQGNGYTF.

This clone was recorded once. The CDR3 DNA sequence: TGTGCCAGCAGCTCAAACGCGGGCGGGGGGGCTTACAATGAGCAGTTCTTC. Encoded protein: CASSSNAGGGAYNEQFF. The rearrangement links TRBV7-2 to TRBJ2-1, with 9 bases that match TRBD2. The CDR3 covers 17 residues. Per germline, CDR1 SGHTA and CDR2 FQGNSA. V trimming: 4 bases; J trimming: 4 bases; junction bases outside the gene matches: 11.